The present TCR beta chain was sequenced within a study of HIV-infected children after antiretroviral therapy interruption. Study summary: Recorded EBV and CMV exposure existed for most children. Weeks 0, 12, interruption end (24 or 48), and about 3 years post-study gave interruption-arm samples.

The TCR library was built from RNA with a 3' RACE protocol and unique molecular identifiers. TCRdb called the 3' RACE reads again in MiXCR, with one record for every CDR3 protein. The data show around 50,000 distinct CDR3 sequences, with 4.3% seen just once and 0.55% to 0.85% held by the top ten. This sample's treatment: PENTA 11 planned treatment interruption arm or continuous ART arm. Per germline, CDR1 MDHEN and CDR2 SYDVKM. The CDR3 is 9 amino acids. The source of this sequence is a pool of human donors with HIV. This specimen consisted of CD45RA+ CD4+ T cells from PBMCs, pooled from several time points, obtained from a donor given antiretroviral therapy, either interrupted or continuous. Subset denoted: naive CD4+ CD45RA+ CD45RO- T cells. V is TRBV28 and J is TRBJ2-7; D is ambiguous. The CDR3 sequence is CGSQDEQYF. As DNA, the CDR3 is TGTGGGTCGCAGGACGAGCAGTACTTC.